One sample yielded the 9 T cell receptor beta chains listed below, sequenced in a study of T-cell reconstitution after alpha-beta-depleted transplantation in children. TCRbeta library preparation incorporated unique molecular identifiers. Using its own MiXCR run on the PCR reads, TCRdb lists one record per CDR3 protein. Of around 300,000 distinct CDR3 sequences in the sample, approximately 20% are singletons; the top ten hold approximately 9.9%. The source was PBMCs, mostly from graft donor cells, collected 180 days after TCRalphabeta/CD19-depleted stem cell transplant. These receptors originate from a male patient between 5 and 17 years old who had a stem cell transplant for acute lymphoblastic leukemia, so the T cells may come from the graft donor.

This clonotype was recorded a few times. The chain uses TRBV7-2 and TRBJ2-1, with a weak D call TRBD1 (6 bases). The germline gives CDR1 SGHTA, CDR2 FQGNSA. The CDR3 consists of 18 residues. Trimming pared 3 bases from V and 3 bases from J, leaving 21 bases between. CDR3 amino acids: CASSLRNNKGGIYNEQFF. The CDR3 nucleotides are TGTGCCAGCAGCTTGCGGAACAATAAAGGGGGAATCTACAATGAGCAGTTCTTC.

This chain joins TRBV21-1 and TRBJ2-7; the DNA was not compared with TRBD2, the D call given in the table. TRBV21-1 is marked as a pseudogene. The length of the CDR3 is 18 residues. The CDR3 is CASSPQPGLAGGRNEQYF. Here the CDR3 DNA reads TGTGCCAGCAGTCCTCAGCCGGGACTAGCGGGAGGCCGCAACGAGCAGTACTTC.

In DNA, the CDR3 is TGTGCCAGCAGCGTCGGACTAGCGGGAGTTTATGCGGAGCAGTTCTTC. Encoded protein: CASSVGLAGVYAEQFF. The chain joins TRBV2 to TRBJ2-1; TRBD2 matches at 13 bases. This CDR3 has 16 amino acids. CDR1 and CDR2 from the germline V gene are SNHLY and FYNNEI. After removal of 6 bases from V and 10 bases from J, the junction contained 12 bases not matched to a gene.

The chain is built from TRBV5-1 and TRBJ1-1; TRBD1 matches 8 bases. The CDR3 spans 15 residues. CDR1 and CDR2 from the germline V gene are SGHRS and YFSETQ. J was trimmed by 7 bases and V by 8 bases; bases with no gene match: 16. Written as DNA, the CDR3 is TGCGCCAGTTCTCTGGACAGGGTGTCGCGAGATGAAGCTTTCTTT. This encodes CASSLDRVSRDEAFF.

There are a few counts of this clonotype. The chain recombines TRBV4-1 with TRBJ2-5, with TRBD2 identical over 8 bases. The CDR3 consists of 13 residues. Per germline, CDR1 MGHRA and CDR2 YSYEKL. J lost 4 bases, V lost 5 bases, and 3 bases had no gene match. The DNA of the CDR3 is TGCGCCAGCAGCTATCTAGCGGGAGAGACCCAGTACTTC. Amino acids: CASSYLAGETQYF.

This clonotype was recorded many times. The chain combines TRBV5-1 with TRBJ2-1; the match to TRBD2 covers 11 bases. V lost 1 base, J lost 0 bases, and 9 bases stayed unmatched. This CDR3 region has 19 residues. From germline, CDR1 is SGHRS and CDR2 YFSETQ. The CDR3 DNA is TGCGCCAGCAGCTTGAGGACTAGCGGGTCCTGGAGCTCCTACAATGAGCAGTTCTTC. This encodes CASSLRTSGSWSSYNEQFF.

The chain is built from TRBV12-3 or TRBV12-4 and TRBJ2-5; 9 bases align to TRBD1. Losses at the gene ends were 5 bases for V and 9 bases for J; bases not matched to a gene: 10. This CDR3 spans 14 amino acids. The CDR3 DNA reads as TGTGCCAGCAGTCCCCGGACAGGGGTTGGGCCCCAGTACTTC. It codes for CASSPRTGVGPQYF.

This rearrangement joins TRBV15 to TRBJ2-7; 8 bases fit TRBD2. Trimming at V came to 0 bases and at J to 5 bases, leaving 15 bases not matched to a gene. This CDR3 region has 18 residues. Germline V gene data show CDR1 as LNHNV and CDR2 as YYDKDF (reference sequence). CDR3 protein: CATSRDPITTGGVHEQYF. The CDR3 region has the DNA TGTGCCACCAGCAGAGATCCAATAACGACCGGGGGGGTCCACGAGCAGTACTTC. Supplemented by reference TRBV15 and TRBJ2-7, the full variable domain reads DAMVIQNPRYQVTQFGKPVTLSCSQTLNHNVMYWYQQKSSQAPKLLFHYYDKDFNNEADTPDNFQSRRPNTSFCFLDIRSPGLGDTAMYLCATSRDPITTGGVHEQYFGPGTRLTVT.

V and J are TRBV13 and TRBJ2-2; 10 bases fit TRBD1. V was pared by 5 bases and J by 5 bases, with 8 bases of the junction left unmatched. The germline gives CDR1 PRHDT, CDR2 FYEKMQ (reference sequence). This CDR3 has 16 residues. The CDR3 is CASSIGDRGWTGELFF. The CDR3 region has the DNA TGTGCCAGCAGCATCGGGGACAGGGGATGGACCGGGGAGCTGTTTTTT.